This is a list of T cell receptor beta chains from one sample in a study of early T cells in non-severe SARS-CoV-2 infection. In TCRdb, the 5' RACE reads were re-called with MiXCR into one record per CDR3 protein. The table records about 100,000 distinct CDR3 sequences, approximately 13% of them present only once. Sequencing was performed on whole blood. The receptors come from an adult who was a healthcare worker with PCR-confirmed SARS-CoV-2 infection or an uninfected control (not recorded which). CDR3s include the opening cysteine and the closing phenylalanine or tryptophan. The D gene is left open where the match is weak. Not all rows give a size; the values are once, few, many and, for expanded clones, a class.

TRBJ1-6 | NA | NA | TRBV28 | CASSPGDGGYNSPLHF | TGTGCCAGCAGTCCAGGGGACGGGGGCTATAATTCACCCCTCCACTTT
TRBJ2-1 | NA | many | TRBV12-2 | CASRFREAQLGHEQFF | TGTGCAAGTCGCTTCCGAGAAGCGCAACTGGGGCATGAGCAGTTCTTC
TRBJ1-2 | NA | many | TRBV7-2 | CASSSRGGPGGFGYTF | TGTGCCAGCAGCTCCCGGGGGGGTCCCGGTGGGTTTGGCTACACCTTC
TRBJ1-2 | NA | NA | TRBV6-6 | CASSYRTATYGYTF | TGTGCCAGCAGTTACAGGACAGCAACTTATGGCTACACCTTC
TRBJ2-7 | NA | once | TRBV21-1 | CASSAQDRGPQYF | TGTGCCAGCAGCGCGCAGGACAGGGGACCGCAGTACTTC
TRBJ1-5 | NA | NA | TRBV28 | CASSLRVFGNQPQHF | TGTGCCAGCAGTTTGAGGGTCTTCGGAAATCAGCCCCAGCATTTT
TRBJ1-5 | NA | few | TRBV20-1 | CSASWGINQPQHF | TGCAGTGCTAGTTGGGGTATCAATCAGCCCCAGCATTTT
TRBJ2-3 | NA | many | TRBV9 | CASSVMGGFTTDTQYF | TGTGCCAGCAGCGTTATGGGGGGATTCACCACAGATACGCAGTATTTT
TRBJ2-3 | TRBD1 | many | TRBV5-6 | CASSSGQLDTDTQYF | TGTGCCAGCAGCTCGGGACAGCTTGACACAGATACGCAGTATTTT
TRBJ2-7 | TRBD2 | few | TRBV6-5 | CASSYGRIAGGYSYEQYF | TGTGCCAGCAGTTACGGGCGGATAGCGGGGGGATACTCCTACGAGCAGTACTTC
TRBJ2-7 | TRBD1 | many | TRBV4-1 | CASSRGQGGEQYF | TGCGCCAGCAGCCGGGGACAGGGGGGCGAGCAGTACTTC
TRBJ1-2 | NA | few | TRBV28 | CASSHRDFYGYTF | TGTGCCAGCAGTCACAGGGATTTCTATGGCTACACCTTC
TRBJ2-1 | NA | few | TRBV7-9 | CASTRGNYNEQFF | TGTGCCAGCACCAGAGGGAACTACAATGAGCAGTTCTTC
TRBJ2-5 | NA | NA | TRBV10-3 | CASGQTQETQYF | TGTGCCTCAGGACAGACCCAAGAGACCCAGTACTTC
TRBJ1-3 | NA | few | TRBV6-5 | CASSYSERGISGNTIYF | TGTGCCAGCAGTTACAGTGAAAGGGGGATCTCTGGAAACACCATATATTTT
TRBJ2-2 | TRBD2 | many | TRBV7-8 | CASKGERGRSGELFF | TGTGCCTCCAAGGGGGAGCGGGGGCGCTCAGGGGAGCTGTTTTTT
TRBJ2-1 | NA | many | TRBV14 | CASSPLEPKIYEQFF | TGTGCCAGCAGCCCGTTAGAGCCCAAAATCTATGAGCAGTTCTTC
TRBJ2-5 | TRBD2 | NA | TRBV2 | CASVHEGGIQETQYF | TGTGCCAGCGTGCACGAGGGAGGGATTCAAGAGACCCAGTACTTC
TRBJ2-3 | NA | many | TRBV27 | CASSWLVAGSTDTQYF | TGTGCCAGCAGTTGGCTTGTCGCCGGTAGCACAGATACGCAGTATTTT
TRBJ1-3 | NA | NA | TRBV10-3 | CATSPGDGNTIYF | TGTGCCACGAGCCCAGGGGACGGAAACACCATATATTTT
TRBJ2-7 | NA | NA | TRBV18 | CASSPRPSSYEQYF | TGTGCCAGCTCACCAAGGCCTAGCTCCTACGAGCAGTACTTC
TRBJ1-3 | TRBD1 | few | TRBV7-9 | CASSSRTGNSGNTIYF | TGTGCCAGCAGCTCGAGGACAGGAAACTCTGGAAACACCATATATTTT
TRBJ1-1 | NA | NA | TRBV6-1 | CASLNTEAFF | TGTGCCAGCCTTAACACTGAAGCTTTCTTT
TRBJ2-3 | NA | many | TRBV5-6 | CASSLAASTDTQYF | TGTGCCAGCAGCTTGGCCGCTAGCACAGATACGCAGTATTTT
TRBJ2-1 | NA | NA | TRBV7-6 | CASSLAPTGVSYNEQFF | TGTGCCAGCAGCTTAGCGCCGACTGGGGTCTCCTACAATGAGCAGTTCTTC
TRBJ2-3 | TRBD2 | once | TRBV7-9 | CASSLEGTTTDTQYF | TGTGCCAGCAGCTTAGAGGGGACTACCACAGATACGCAGTATTTT
TRBJ2-7 | NA | many | TRBV28 | CASSFYLHPSSSYEQYF | TGTGCCAGCAGTTTCTACCTTCATCCCTCAAGCTCCTACGAGCAGTACTTC
TRBJ1-5 | TRBD1 | many | TRBV12-3/TRBV12-4 | CASSPDRGGGLNQPQHF | TGTGCCAGCAGTCCTGACAGGGGTGGGGGCCTCAATCAGCCCCAGCATTTT
TRBJ1-5 | NA | NA | TRBV6-5 | CASSKRGIQPQHF | TGTGCCAGCTCCAAACGGGGTATTCAGCCCCAGCATTTT
TRBJ2-7 | NA | few | TRBV20-1 | CSAYEVQEQYF | TGCAGTGCTTACGAAGTTCAGGAGCAGTACTTC
TRBJ1-1 | NA | many | TRBV11-2 | CASSSDRGAFF | TGTGCCAGCAGCTCCGACCGGGGGGCTTTCTTT
TRBJ2-7 | TRBD1 | many | TRBV3-1 | CASSLDRGQYEQYF | TGTGCCAGCAGCCTGGACAGGGGGCAATACGAGCAGTACTTC
TRBJ1-1 | NA | NA | TRBV15 | CATSFRVGTEAFF | TGTGCCACCAGCTTTCGGGTGGGCACTGAAGCTTTCTTT
TRBJ2-3 | NA | many | TRBV3-1 | CASSQGGNTQYF | TGTGCCAGCAGCCAAGGGGGAAATACGCAGTATTTT
TRBJ1-1 | TRBD1 | NA | TRBV14 | CASSHRGQGTEAFF | TGTGCCAGCAGCCACAGGGGGCAAGGGACTGAAGCTTTCTTT
TRBJ1-4 | NA | NA | TRBV2 | CASSGNRRGNELFF | TGTGCCAGCAGTGGTAATCGACGTGGAAATGAACTGTTTTTT
TRBJ2-7 | NA | NA | TRBV19 | CASSILTGYEQYF | TGTGCCAGTAGTATACTTACAGGCTACGAGCAGTACTTC
TRBJ2-5 | NA | NA | TRBV5-1 | CASSFRSAVEETQYF | TGCGCCAGCAGCTTTCGGTCAGCGGTGGAGGAGACCCAGTACTTC
TRBJ2-7 | NA | few | TRBV5-1 | CASSVGGYEQYF | TGCGCCAGCAGCGTTGGGGGCTACGAGCAGTACTTC
TRBJ2-7 | TRBD2 | many | TRBV7-9 | CASSFQTSGGEYF | TGTGCCAGCAGCTTCCAGACTAGCGGGGGGGAGTACTTC
TRBJ1-2 | TRBD1 | few | TRBV5-1 | CASSLNRGTNYGYTF | TGCGCCAGCAGCCTGAACAGGGGTACTAACTATGGCTACACCTTC
TRBJ2-7 | NA | few | TRBV29-1 | CSVEVLQGRFRPGSEQYF | TGCAGCGTTGAAGTCCTACAGGGAAGATTCCGGCCCGGGAGCGAGCAGTACTTC
TRBJ1-6 | TRBD1 | few | TRBV7-9 | CASSLGQGFYNSPLHF | TGTGCCAGCAGCTTGGGACAGGGTTTCTATAATTCACCCCTCCACTTT
TRBJ2-3 | NA | many | TRBV29-1 | CSGTSSADTQYF | TGCAGCGGCACCTCTAGTGCAGATACGCAGTATTTT
TRBJ2-2 | TRBD2 | many | TRBV5-1 | CASSPGLAATGELFF | TGCGCCAGCAGCCCCGGACTAGCCGCCACCGGGGAGCTGTTTTTT
TRBJ1-3 | NA | NA | TRBV18 | CASSPIPQGRSGNTIYF | TGTGCCAGCTCACCTATTCCTCAGGGCCGCTCTGGAAACACCATATATTTT
TRBJ2-6 | NA | many | TRBV6-2/TRBV6-3 | CASIPGRIYSGANVLTF | TGTGCCAGCATCCCCGGACGGATATACTCTGGGGCCAACGTCCTGACTTTC
TRBJ2-3 | NA | many | TRBV10-1 | CASSGDRDTQYF | TGCGCCAGCAGTGGGGACCGGGATACGCAGTATTTT
TRBJ1-2 | NA | many | TRBV19 | CASSIGGGRLHYGYTF | TGTGCCAGTAGTATAGGGGGAGGCAGACTACACTATGGCTACACCTTC
TRBJ2-7 | NA | NA | TRBV7-6 | CASSLAAGARQYF | TGTGCCAGCAGCCTGGCCGCGGGGGCAAGGCAGTACTTC
TRBJ1-1 | TRBD1 | many | TRBV28 | CASSPGLWDRGNTEAFF | TGTGCCAGCAGCCCAGGCCTTTGGGACAGGGGGAACACTGAAGCTTTCTTT
TRBJ2-6 | NA | many | TRBV6-2/TRBV6-3 | CASSYMTGETGFGANVLTF | TGTGCCAGCAGTTACATGACGGGGGAGACTGGCTTTGGGGCCAACGTCCTGACTTTC
TRBJ1-6 | TRBD1 | many | TRBV4-1 | CASSPGRDRVSPLHF | TGCGCCAGCAGCCCCGGCCGGGACAGGGTCTCACCCCTCCACTTT
TRBJ2-3 | NA | few | TRBV11-2 | CASSLEGPRTDTQYF | TGTGCCAGCAGCTTAGAGGGCCCGCGCACAGATACGCAGTATTTT
TRBJ1-1 | NA | many | TRBV12-3/TRBV12-4 | CASSLLVLNTEAFF | TGTGCCAGCAGTTTGTTGGTCCTAAACACTGAAGCTTTCTTT
TRBJ2-5 | NA | many | TRBV12-3/TRBV12-4 | CASRRDTSGETQYF | TGTGCCAGCAGAAGGGACACCTCGGGAGAGACCCAGTACTTC
TRBJ2-3 | TRBD2 | few | TRBV7-2 | CASSTTLGTSGAPSTDTQYF | TGTGCCAGCAGCACCACACTTGGGACTAGCGGTGCCCCTAGCACAGATACGCAGTATTTT